This T cell receptor beta chain was sequenced during a study of T cells after yellow fever vaccination. On the study more broadly: Fractions with few cells were prepared using SMART-Seq v4 Ultra Low Input. Study observations and caveats: Weaker in magnitude, the secondary response showed a faster peak on day 5 versus 15. Reappearance after the booster was observed for most primary-vaccination clones (about 97% CD4, approximately 90% CD8).

With V trimmed by 4 bases and J by 9 bases, 11 bases remained unmatched. Germline V gives CDR1 SGHVS, CDR2 FQNEAQ. This CDR3 has 16 residues. Universal primer sites and UMIs were introduced during 5'RACE template-switching synthesis of TCR cDNA. Each CDR3 protein is one row after TCRdb ran MiXCR on the 5' RACE reads. This sample has 100,000 to 150,000 distinct CDR3 sequences, with 8.9% found just once. This clonotype occurred many times. Its antigen is not identified. The starting material was CD8+ T cells sorted from PBMCs, obtained on the day of the yellow fever booster vaccination. The V gene is TRBV7-8, the J gene TRBJ2-1; 11 bases are a match to TRBD2. The sequence derives from a man younger than 35 who received the YFV17D yellow fever vaccine. The CDR3 nucleotides read TGTGCCAGCAGCTCACCGGGACTAGCGGTGCTGGGTGAGCAGTTCTTC. It yields the protein CASSSPGLAVLGEQFF. The full variable domain, its missing parts supplied by reference TRBV7-8 and TRBJ2-1, is GAGVSQSPRYKVAKRGQDVALRCDPISGHVSLFWYQQALGQGPEFLTYFQNEAQLDKSGLPSDRFFAERPEGSVSTLKIQRTQQEDSAVYLCASSSPGLAVLGEQFFGPGTRLTVL.